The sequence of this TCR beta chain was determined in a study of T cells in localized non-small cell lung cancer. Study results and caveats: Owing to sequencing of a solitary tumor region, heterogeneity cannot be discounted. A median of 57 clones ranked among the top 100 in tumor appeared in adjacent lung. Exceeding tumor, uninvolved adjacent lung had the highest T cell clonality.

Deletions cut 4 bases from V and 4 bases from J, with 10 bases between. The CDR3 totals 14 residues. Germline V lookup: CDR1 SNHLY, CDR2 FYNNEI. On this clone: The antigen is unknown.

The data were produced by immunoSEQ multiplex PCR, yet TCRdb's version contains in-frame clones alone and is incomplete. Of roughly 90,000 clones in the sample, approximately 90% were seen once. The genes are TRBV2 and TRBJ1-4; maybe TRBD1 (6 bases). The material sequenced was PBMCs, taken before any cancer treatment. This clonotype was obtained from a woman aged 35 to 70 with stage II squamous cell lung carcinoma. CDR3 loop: CASSVRQVNEKLFF. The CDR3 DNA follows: TGTGCCAGCAGTGTGAGACAGGTTAATGAAAAACTGTTTTTT.